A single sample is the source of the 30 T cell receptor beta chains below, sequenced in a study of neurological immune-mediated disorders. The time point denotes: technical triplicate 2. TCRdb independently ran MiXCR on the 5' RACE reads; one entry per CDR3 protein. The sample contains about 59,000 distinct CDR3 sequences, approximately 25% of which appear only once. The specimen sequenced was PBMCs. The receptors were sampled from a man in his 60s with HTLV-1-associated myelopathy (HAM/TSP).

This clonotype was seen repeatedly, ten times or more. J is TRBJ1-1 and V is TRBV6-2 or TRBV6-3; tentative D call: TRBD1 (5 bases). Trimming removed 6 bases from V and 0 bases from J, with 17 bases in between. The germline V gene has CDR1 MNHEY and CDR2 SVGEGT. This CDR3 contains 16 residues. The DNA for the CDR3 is TGTGCCAGCAGCTCGCCCGGGACCTTCTTGAACACTGAAGCTTTCTTT. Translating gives CASSSPGTFLNTEAFF.

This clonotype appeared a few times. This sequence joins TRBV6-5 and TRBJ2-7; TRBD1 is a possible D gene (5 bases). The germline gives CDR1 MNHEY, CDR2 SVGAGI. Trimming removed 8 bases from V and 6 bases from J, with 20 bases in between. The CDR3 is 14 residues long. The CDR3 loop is CASARDPVWGEQYF. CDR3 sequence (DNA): TGTGCCAGCGCCAGGGATCCGGTCTGGGGCGAGCAGTACTTC.

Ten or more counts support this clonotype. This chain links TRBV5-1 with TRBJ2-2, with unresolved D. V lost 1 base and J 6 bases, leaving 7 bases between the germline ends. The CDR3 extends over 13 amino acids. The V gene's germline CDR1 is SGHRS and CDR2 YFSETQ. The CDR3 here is CASSLKGPGELFF. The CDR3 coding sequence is TGCGCCAGCAGCTTGAAGGGTCCCGGGGAGCTGTTTTTT. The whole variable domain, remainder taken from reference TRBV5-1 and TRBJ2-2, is KAGVTQTPRYLIKTRGQQVTLSCSPISGHRSVSWYQQTPGQGLQFLFEYFSETQRNKGNFPGRFSGRQFSNSRSEMNVSTLELGDSALYLCASSLKGPGELFFGEGSRLTVL.

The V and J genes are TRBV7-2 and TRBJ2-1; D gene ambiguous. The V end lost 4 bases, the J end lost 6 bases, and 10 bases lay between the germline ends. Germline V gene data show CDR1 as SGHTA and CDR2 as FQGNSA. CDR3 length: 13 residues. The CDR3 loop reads CASSSRTGNEQFF. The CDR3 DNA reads TGTGCCAGCAGCTCCCGGACCGGCAATGAGCAGTTCTTC. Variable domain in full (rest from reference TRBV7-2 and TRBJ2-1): GAGVSQSPSNKVTEKGKDVELRCDPISGHTALYWYRQSLGQGLEFLIYFQGNSAPDKSGLPSDRFSAERTGGSVSTLTIQRTQQEDSAVYLCASSSRTGNEQFFGPGTRLTVL.

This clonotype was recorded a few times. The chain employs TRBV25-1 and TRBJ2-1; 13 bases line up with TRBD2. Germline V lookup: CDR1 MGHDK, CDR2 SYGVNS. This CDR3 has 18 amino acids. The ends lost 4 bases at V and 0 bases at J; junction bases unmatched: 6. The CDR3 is CASSGGLAGASSYNEQFF. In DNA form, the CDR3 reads TGTGCCAGCAGTGGCGGACTAGCGGGAGCCAGCTCCTACAATGAGCAGTTCTTC.

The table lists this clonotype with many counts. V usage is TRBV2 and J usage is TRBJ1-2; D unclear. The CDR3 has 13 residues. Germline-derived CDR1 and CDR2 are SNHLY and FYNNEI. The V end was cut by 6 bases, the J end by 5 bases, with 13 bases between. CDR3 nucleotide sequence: TGTGCCAGCAGCCTCAGGAACAATTATGGCTACACCTTC. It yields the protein CASSLRNNYGYTF.

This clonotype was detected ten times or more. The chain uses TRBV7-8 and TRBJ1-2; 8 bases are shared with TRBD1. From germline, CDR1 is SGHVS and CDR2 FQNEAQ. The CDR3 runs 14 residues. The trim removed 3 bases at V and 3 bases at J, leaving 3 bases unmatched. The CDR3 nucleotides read TGTGCCAGCAGCTTCAGGGGGCGCGACTATGGCTACACCTTC. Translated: CASSFRGRDYGYTF.

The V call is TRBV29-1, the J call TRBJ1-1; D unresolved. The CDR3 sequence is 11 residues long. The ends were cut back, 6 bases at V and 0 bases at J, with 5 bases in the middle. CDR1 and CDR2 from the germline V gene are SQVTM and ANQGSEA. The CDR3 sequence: CSVLMNTEAFF. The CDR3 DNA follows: TGCAGCGTACTCATGAACACTGAAGCTTTCTTT.

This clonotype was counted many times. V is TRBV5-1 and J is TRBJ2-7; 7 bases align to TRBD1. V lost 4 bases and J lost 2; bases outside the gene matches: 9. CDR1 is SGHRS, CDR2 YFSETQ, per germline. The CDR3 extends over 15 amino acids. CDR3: CASSPRQGRAYEQYF. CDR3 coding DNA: TGCGCCAGCAGCCCCCGACAGGGTAGAGCCTACGAGCAGTACTTC.

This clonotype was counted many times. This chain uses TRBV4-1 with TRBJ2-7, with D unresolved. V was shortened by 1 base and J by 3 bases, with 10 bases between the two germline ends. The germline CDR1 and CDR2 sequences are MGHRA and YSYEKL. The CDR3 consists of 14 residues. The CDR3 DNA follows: TGCGCCAGCAGCCAAGCGGACCGTCTCTACGAGCAGTACTTC. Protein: CASSQADRLYEQYF.

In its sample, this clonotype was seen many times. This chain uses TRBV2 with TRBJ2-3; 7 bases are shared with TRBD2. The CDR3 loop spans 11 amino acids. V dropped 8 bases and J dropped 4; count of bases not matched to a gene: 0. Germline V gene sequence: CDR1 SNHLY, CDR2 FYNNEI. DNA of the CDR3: TGTGCCAGCGGGGGGGCAGATACGCAGTATTTT. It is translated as CASGGADTQYF.

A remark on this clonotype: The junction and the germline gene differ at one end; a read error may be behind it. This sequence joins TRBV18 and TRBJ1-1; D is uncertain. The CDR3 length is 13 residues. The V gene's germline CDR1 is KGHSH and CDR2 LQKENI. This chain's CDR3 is CARSPRRNTEAFF. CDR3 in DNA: TGTGCCCGCTCACCCCGACGGAACACTGAAGCTTTCTTT.

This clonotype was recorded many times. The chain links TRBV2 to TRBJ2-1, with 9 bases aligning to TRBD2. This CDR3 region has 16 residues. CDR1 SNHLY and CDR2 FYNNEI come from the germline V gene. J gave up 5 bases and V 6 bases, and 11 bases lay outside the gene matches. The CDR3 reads CASSGAGTSLHNEQFF. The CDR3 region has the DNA TGTGCCAGCAGCGGGGCCGGGACTAGCCTACACAATGAGCAGTTCTTC.

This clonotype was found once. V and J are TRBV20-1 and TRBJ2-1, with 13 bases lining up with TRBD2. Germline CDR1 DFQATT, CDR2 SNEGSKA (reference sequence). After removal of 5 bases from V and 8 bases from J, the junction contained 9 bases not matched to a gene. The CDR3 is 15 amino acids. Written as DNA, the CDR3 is TGCAGTGCTCCTAGGACTAGCGGGAGATCGGATGAGCAGTTCTTC. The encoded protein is CSAPRTSGRSDEQFF.

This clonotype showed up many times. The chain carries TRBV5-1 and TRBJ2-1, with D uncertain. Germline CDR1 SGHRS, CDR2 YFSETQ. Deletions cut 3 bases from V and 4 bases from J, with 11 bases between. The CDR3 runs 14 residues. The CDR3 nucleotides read TGCGCCAGCAGCTCTTTACCAGAATACAATGAGCAGTTCTTC. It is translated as CASSSLPEYNEQFF.

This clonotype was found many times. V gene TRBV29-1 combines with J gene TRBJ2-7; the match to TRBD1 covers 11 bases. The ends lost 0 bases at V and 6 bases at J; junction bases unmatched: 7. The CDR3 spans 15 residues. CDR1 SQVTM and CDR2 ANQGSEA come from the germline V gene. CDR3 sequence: CSVEERGQGVFEQYF. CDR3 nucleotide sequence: TGCAGCGTTGAAGAAAGGGGACAGGGGGTGTTCGAGCAGTACTTC.

CDR3 nucleotides: TGTGCCAGCAGCCCACGGACTAGCGGGAGGCCCGGGGAGCTGTTTTTT. Protein: CASSPRTSGRPGELFF. The V and J genes are TRBV5-6 and TRBJ2-2, with TRBD2 identical over 14 bases. The CDR3 is made up of 16 amino acids. CDR1 SGHDT and CDR2 YYEEEE come from the germline V gene. Unmatched junction bases numbered 5, after V lost 4 bases and J lost 6 bases.

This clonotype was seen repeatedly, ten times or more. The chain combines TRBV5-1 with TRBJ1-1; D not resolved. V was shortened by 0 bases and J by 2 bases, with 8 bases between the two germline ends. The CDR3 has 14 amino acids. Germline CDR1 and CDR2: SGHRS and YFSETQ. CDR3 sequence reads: CASSLGSFNTEAFF. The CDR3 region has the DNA TGCGCCAGCAGCTTGGGGTCCTTCAACACTGAAGCTTTCTTT.

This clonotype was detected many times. The CDR3 DNA is TGCGCCAGCAGTCGGCGGGAGGGCCAAGGGTCCGGGGAGCTGTTTTTT. Protein sequence: CASSRREGQGSGELFF. This sequence joins TRBV5-1 and TRBJ2-2; 9 bases agree with TRBD2. Germline V lookup: CDR1 SGHRS, CDR2 YFSETQ. The CDR3 spans 16 residues. V dropped 5 bases and J dropped 6; count of bases not matched to a gene: 11. Full variable domain (missing parts from reference TRBV5-1 and TRBJ2-2): KAGVTQTPRYLIKTRGQQVTLSCSPISGHRSVSWYQQTPGQGLQFLFEYFSETQRNKGNFPGRFSGRQFSNSRSEMNVSTLELGDSALYLCASSRREGQGSGELFFGEGSRLTVL.

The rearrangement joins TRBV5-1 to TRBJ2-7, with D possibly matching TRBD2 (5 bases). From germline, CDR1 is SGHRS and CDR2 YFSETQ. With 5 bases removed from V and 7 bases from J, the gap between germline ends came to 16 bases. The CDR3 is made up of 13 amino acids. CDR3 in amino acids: CASRISSIGEQYF. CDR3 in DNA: TGCGCCAGCAGAATATCTAGCATTGGGGAGCAGTACTTC.

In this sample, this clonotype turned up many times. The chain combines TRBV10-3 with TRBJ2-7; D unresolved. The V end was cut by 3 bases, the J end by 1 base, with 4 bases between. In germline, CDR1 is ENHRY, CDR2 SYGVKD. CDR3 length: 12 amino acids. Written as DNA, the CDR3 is TGTGCCATCAGTGAATCTTCCTACGAGCAGTACTTC. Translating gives CAISESSYEQYF.

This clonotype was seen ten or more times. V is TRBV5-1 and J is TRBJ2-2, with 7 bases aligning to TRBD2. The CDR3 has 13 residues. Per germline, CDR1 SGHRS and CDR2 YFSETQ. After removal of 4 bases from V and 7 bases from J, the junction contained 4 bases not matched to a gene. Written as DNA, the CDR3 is TGCGCCAGCAGCCCCTCGGGGGGCGGGGAGCTGTTTTTT. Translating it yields CASSPSGGGELFF.

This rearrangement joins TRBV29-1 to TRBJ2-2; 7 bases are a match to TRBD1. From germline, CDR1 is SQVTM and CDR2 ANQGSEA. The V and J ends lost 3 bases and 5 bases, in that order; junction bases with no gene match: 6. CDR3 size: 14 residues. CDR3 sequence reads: CSVELNRGTGELFF. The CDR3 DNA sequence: TGCAGCGTTGAGTTGAACAGGGGAACCGGGGAGCTGTTTTTT.

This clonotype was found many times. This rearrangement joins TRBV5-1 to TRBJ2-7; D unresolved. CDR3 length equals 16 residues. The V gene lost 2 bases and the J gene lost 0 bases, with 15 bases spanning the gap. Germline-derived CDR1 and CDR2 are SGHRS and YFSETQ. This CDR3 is CASSFGPSGSSYEQYF. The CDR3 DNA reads TGCGCCAGCAGCTTCGGCCCTTCTGGAAGCTCCTACGAGCAGTACTTC. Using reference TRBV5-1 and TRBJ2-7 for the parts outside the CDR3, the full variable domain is KAGVTQTPRYLIKTRGQQVTLSCSPISGHRSVSWYQQTPGQGLQFLFEYFSETQRNKGNFPGRFSGRQFSNSRSEMNVSTLELGDSALYLCASSFGPSGSSYEQYFGPGTRLTVT.

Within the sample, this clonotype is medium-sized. This CDR3 is CASGVQDSNEQFF. In DNA form, the CDR3 reads TGCGCCAGCGGTGTCCAGGACTCCAATGAGCAGTTCTTC. This chain joins TRBV5-1 and TRBJ2-1; tentatively, D is TRBD2 (5 bases). The CDR3 sequence is 13 residues long. The V end lost 7 bases, the J end lost 6 bases, and 14 bases lay between the germline ends. The V gene's germline CDR1 is SGHRS and CDR2 YFSETQ.

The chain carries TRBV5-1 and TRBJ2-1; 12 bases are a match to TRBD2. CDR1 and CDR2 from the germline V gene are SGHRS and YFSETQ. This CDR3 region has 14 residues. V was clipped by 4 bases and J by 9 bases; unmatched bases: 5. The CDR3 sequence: CASSRSTSGSEQFF. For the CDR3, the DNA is TGCGCCAGCAGCCGATCGACTAGCGGGAGTGAGCAGTTCTTC.

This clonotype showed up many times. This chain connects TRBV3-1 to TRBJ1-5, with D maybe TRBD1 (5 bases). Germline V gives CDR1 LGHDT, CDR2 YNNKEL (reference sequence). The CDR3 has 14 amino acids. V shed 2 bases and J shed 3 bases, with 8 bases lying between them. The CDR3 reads CASSQQGLNQPQHF. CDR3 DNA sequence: TGTGCCAGCAGCCAACAGGGCCTCAATCAGCCCCAGCATTTT.

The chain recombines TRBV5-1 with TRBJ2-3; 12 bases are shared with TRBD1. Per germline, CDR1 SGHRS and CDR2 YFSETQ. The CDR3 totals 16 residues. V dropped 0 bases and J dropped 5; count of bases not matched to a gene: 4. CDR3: CASSLEGTGGRDTQYF. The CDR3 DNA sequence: TGCGCCAGCAGCTTGGAGGGGACAGGGGGCCGAGATACGCAGTATTTT.

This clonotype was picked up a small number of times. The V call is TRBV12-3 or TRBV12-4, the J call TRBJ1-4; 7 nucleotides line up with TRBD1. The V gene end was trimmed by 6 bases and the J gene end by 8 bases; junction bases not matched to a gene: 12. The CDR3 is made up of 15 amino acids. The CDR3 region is CASRLQGTSWEKLFF. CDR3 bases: TGTGCCAGCAGGCTACAGGGGACTTCATGGGAAAAACTGTTTTTT.

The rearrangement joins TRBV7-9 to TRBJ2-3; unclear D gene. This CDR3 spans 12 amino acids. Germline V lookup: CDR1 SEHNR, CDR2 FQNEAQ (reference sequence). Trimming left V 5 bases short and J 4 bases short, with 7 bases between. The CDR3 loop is CASSPSADTQYF. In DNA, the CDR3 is TGTGCCAGCAGCCCGTCGGCAGATACGCAGTATTTT.